Listed here are 29 T cell receptor beta chains from one sample, sequenced in a study of blood T cells in healthy people across ages. The authors ran a second PCR of roughly 7 to 11 cycles using a sample-barcoded 5' primer and a J-beta primer mix. TCRdb fed the 5' RACE reads into MiXCR, producing one record per CDR3 protein. The sample has roughly 1.5 million distinct CDR3 sequences, 42% seen once. Sequences were obtained from blood. The receptors stem from a woman aged 18-29 years in good health.

This chain links TRBV7-3 with TRBJ2-1; D is ambiguous. This CDR3 has 13 amino acids. V was clipped by 8 bases and J by 1 base, with 9 bases between them. The germline CDR1 and CDR2 sequences are SGHTA and FQGTGA. The CDR3 region has the DNA TGTGCCAGCGCGGTGGGGTCCTACAATGAGCAGTTCTTC. This codes for CASAVGSYNEQFF.

The chain joins TRBV9 to TRBJ2-4; 8 bases fit TRBD1. CDR1 is SGDLS, CDR2 YYNGEE, per germline. CDR3 length: 14 residues. The trim removed 0 bases at V and 13 bases at J, leaving 9 bases unmatched. As DNA, the CDR3 is TGTGCCAGCAGCGTAGAGCAGGGGGCTGATGAGCAGTACTTC. Encoded protein: CASSVEQGADEQYF.

The chain recombines TRBV6-5 with TRBJ2-1, with D unclear. V was trimmed by 0 bases and J by 9 bases, leaving 9 bases between them. The CDR3 length is 13 residues. Germline assignment: CDR1 MNHEY and CDR2 SVGAGI. The CDR3 sequence: CASSYSTMFEQFF. In DNA, the CDR3 is TGTGCCAGCAGTTACTCGACCATGTTTGAGCAGTTCTTC.

The chain couples TRBV6-6 to TRBJ1-2; maybe TRBD1 (5 bases). The CDR3 loop spans 12 amino acids. V lost 4 bases to trimming and J lost 6 bases, with 9 bases between them. From germline, CDR1 is MNHNY and CDR2 SVGAGI (reference sequence). For the CDR3, the DNA is TGTGCCAGCAGTTGGGTAGGGGATGGCTACACCTTC. Its translation: CASSWVGDGYTF.

V gene TRBV20-1 combines with J gene TRBJ2-1; D is unclear. CDR3 size: 11 residues. V lost 3 bases to trimming and J lost 9 bases, with 9 bases between them. Germline V gives CDR1 DFQATT, CDR2 SNEGSKA (reference sequence). The CDR3 nucleotides are TGCAGTGCTAGTGTAGGCAGTGAGCAGTTCTTC. Its protein product is CSASVGSEQFF.

The chain recombines TRBV2 with TRBJ1-1; TRBD1 agrees at 8 bases. The germline V gene has CDR1 SNHLY and CDR2 FYNNEI. This CDR3 has 13 residues. The ends lost 6 bases at V and 3 bases at J; junction bases unmatched: 3. This chain's CDR3 is CASRDREDTEAFF. CDR3 DNA sequence: TGTGCCAGCAGGGACAGGGAGGACACTGAAGCTTTCTTT.

Many counts were recorded for this clonotype. The chain couples TRBV29-1 to TRBJ2-5; 7 bases agree with TRBD1. This CDR3 comprises 14 residues. The V segment lost 4 bases and the J segment 2 bases; nucleotides outside the gene matches: 7. Germline CDR1 is SQVTM and CDR2 is ANQGSEA. CDR3 region: CSVGRGTAQETQYF. CDR3 DNA sequence: TGCAGCGTTGGAAGGGGGACAGCGCAAGAGACCCAGTACTTC.

This clonotype was picked up a small number of times. The rearrangement joins TRBV4-3 to TRBJ2-1, with 10 nucleotides matching TRBD2. This CDR3 is 18 amino acids long. Germline values: CDR1 LGHNA, CDR2 YSLEER. V trimming: 4 bases; J trimming: 8 bases; junction bases outside the gene matches: 17. The CDR3 spells CASSRAPTISGRPDEQFF. The CDR3 coding sequence is TGCGCCAGCAGCCGGGCCCCCACGATTAGCGGGAGGCCGGATGAGCAGTTCTTC.

For the CDR3, the DNA is TGTGCCAGCAGTTACGGTGACAGGGCTTCCTACGAGCAGTACTTC. It yields the protein CASSYGDRASYEQYF. The chain combines TRBV6-2 or TRBV6-3 with TRBJ2-7; 7 bases are a match to TRBD1. This CDR3 spans 15 amino acids. J lost 1 base, V lost 2 bases, and 5 bases had no gene match. Germline CDR1 is MNHEY and CDR2 is SVGEGT.

This clonotype was seen a few times. J is TRBJ2-1 and V is TRBV3-1; maybe TRBD2 (5 bases). V lost 0 bases and J 4 bases, leaving 10 bases between the germline ends. The germline CDR1 and CDR2 sequences are LGHDT and YNNKEL (reference sequence). The CDR3 consists of 15 residues. The CDR3 DNA reads as TGTGCCAGCAGCCAAGAGGGGAGAAATTACAATGAGCAGTTCTTC. Translated, it gives CASSQEGRNYNEQFF.

V and J are TRBV9 and TRBJ2-7; 7 nucleotides line up with TRBD2. Germline V gene sequence: CDR1 SGDLS, CDR2 YYNGEE. J gave up 0 bases and V 0 bases, and 3 bases lay outside the gene matches. The CDR3 is 15 amino acids. The CDR3 nucleotides are TGTGCCAGCAGCGTAGCCAGCGGGGACTCCTACGAGCAGTACTTC. This encodes CASSVASGDSYEQYF.

Concerning this clonotype: Germline is not matched at one junction end, which may reflect a read error. The CDR3 nucleotides read TGTGCCGGCAGCGGAGAATGGCTAGCGGTTCAAGAGACCCAGTACTTC. The encoded protein is CAGSGEWLAVQETQYF. The chain combines TRBV7-2 with TRBJ2-5, with TRBD2 matching over 7 bases. CDR3 size: 16 residues. The germline CDR1 and CDR2 sequences are SGHTA and FQGNSA. Full variable domain (outside the CDR3, taken from reference TRBV7-2 and TRBJ2-5): GAGVSQSPSNKVTEKGKDVELRCDPISGHTALYWYRQSLGQGLEFLIYFQGNSAPDKSGLPSDRFSAERTGGSVSTLTIQRTQQEDSAVYLCAGSGEWLAVQETQYFGPGTRLLVL.

The J gene is TRBJ1-6, the V gene TRBV7-2; 9 bases match TRBD1. The CDR3 consists of 15 residues. Germline loops: CDR1 SGHTA, CDR2 FQGNSA. The V and J ends lost 5 bases and 10 bases, in that order; junction bases with no gene match: 9. The CDR3 DNA reads TGTGCCAGCAGCATAACACCGGGACAGGGCTCACCCCTCCACTTT. Its protein is CASSITPGQGSPLHF.

This clonotype showed up just a few times. The V gene is TRBV11-2, the J gene TRBJ2-3, with D possibly TRBD2 on 6 matching bases. From germline, CDR1 is SGHAT and CDR2 FQNNGV. Between the trimmed V and J ends, which lost 3 bases and 4 bases, there was a span of 14 bases. The CDR3 covers 15 residues. The CDR3 coding sequence is TGTGCCAGCAGCTTGAGCGGCGGGGTCGCAGATACGCAGTATTTT. Translating it yields CASSLSGGVADTQYF.

This chain connects TRBV15 to TRBJ2-5; the D is unclear. V dropped 3 bases and J dropped 2 bases, with 13 bases sitting between them. This CDR3 region has 15 residues. Germline-derived CDR1 and CDR2 are LNHNV and YYDKDF (reference sequence). The CDR3 DNA sequence: TGTGCCACCAGCAGGAGTAGAGCAGGTCAAGAGACCCAGTACTTC. Protein: CATSRSRAGQETQYF. The entire variable domain, with the rest obtained from reference TRBV15 and TRBJ2-5, is as follows: DAMVIQNPRYQVTQFGKPVTLSCSQTLNHNVMYWYQQKSSQAPKLLFHYYDKDFNNEADTPDNFQSRRPNTSFCFLDIRSPGLGDTAMYLCATSRSRAGQETQYFGPGTRLLVL.

This clonotype showed up just a few times. V gene TRBV9 combines with J gene TRBJ2-1; D unresolved. CDR1 and CDR2 (germline): SGDLS, YYNGEE. Trimming removed 1 base at V and 0 bases at J, with 11 bases between. The length of the CDR3 is 16 residues. CDR3 region: CASSVMVSSSYNEQFF. CDR3 sequence (DNA): TGTGCCAGCAGCGTAATGGTTAGCAGCTCCTACAATGAGCAGTTCTTC.

This clonotype was detected only a few times. The rearrangement uses TRBV20-1 and TRBJ2-1; D call uncertain. This CDR3 has 14 residues. V dropped 5 bases and J dropped 13 bases, with 24 bases sitting between them. The V gene's germline CDR1 is DFQATT and CDR2 SNEGSKA (reference sequence). The CDR3 region is CSAAPRRLQETQFF. In nucleotides, the CDR3 is TGCAGTGCTGCCCCCCGACGACTCCAAGAGACCCAGTTCTTC.

In this sample, this clonotype turned up once. The genes are TRBV5-1 and TRBJ1-4, with 9 bases matching TRBD1. From germline, CDR1 is SGHRS and CDR2 YFSETQ. The V gene end was trimmed by 3 bases and the J gene end by 4 bases; junction bases not matched to a gene: 10. The CDR3 runs 17 residues. CDR3 region: CASSSGTGRGINEKLFF. The CDR3 DNA follows: TGCGCCAGCAGCTCCGGGACAGGGAGGGGGATTAATGAAAAACTGTTTTTT. The variable domain in full, completed from reference TRBV5-1 and TRBJ1-4, reads KAGVTQTPRYLIKTRGQQVTLSCSPISGHRSVSWYQQTPGQGLQFLFEYFSETQRNKGNFPGRFSGRQFSNSRSEMNVSTLELGDSALYLCASSSGTGRGINEKLFFGSGTQLSVL.

The chain uses TRBV11-2 and TRBJ1-4, with a possible D match to TRBD1 (5 bases). The CDR3 covers 15 residues. V was pared by 4 bases and J by 2 bases, with 11 bases between. Germline lookup yields CDR1 SGHAT and CDR2 FQNNGV. CDR3: CASSYLEGTNEKLFF. The CDR3 nucleotides are TGTGCCAGCAGCTACCTGGAGGGGACTAATGAAAAACTGTTTTTT. The variable domain in full, with the rest retrieved from reference TRBV11-2 and TRBJ1-4, is EAGVAQSPRYKIIEKRQSVAFWCNPISGHATLYWYQQILGQGPKLLIQFQNNGVVDDSQLPKDRFSAERLKGVDSTLKIQPAKLEDSAVYLCASSYLEGTNEKLFFGSGTQLSVL.

The chain combines TRBV12-3 or TRBV12-4 with TRBJ2-3; a possible D gene is TRBD2 (7 bases). V was clipped by 1 base and J by 0 bases, with 14 bases between them. There are 17 residues in the CDR3. The chain's CDR3 is CASSLEGAGASTDTQYF. The CDR3 coding sequence is TGTGCCAGCAGTTTAGAAGGGGCGGGGGCTAGCACAGATACGCAGTATTTT.

This clonotype turned up a few times. This chain connects TRBV6-2 or TRBV6-3 to TRBJ1-5; maybe TRBD1 (6 bases). The CDR3 runs 17 residues. Germline V lookup: CDR1 MNHEY, CDR2 SVGEGT. The V end was cut by 6 bases, the J end by 1 base, with 19 bases between. CDR3 DNA: TGTGCCAGCAGACCCCCAGGGGTGGCAGACAGCAATCAGCCCCAGCATTTT. This sequence encodes CASRPPGVADSNQPQHF.

J is TRBJ1-1 and V is TRBV14; D perhaps matches TRBD1 (5 bases). The CDR3 spans 15 residues. The V gene's germline CDR1 is SGHDN and CDR2 FVKESK. V was clipped by 1 base and J by 0 bases, with 9 bases between them. The CDR3 loop reads CASSQGMDMNTEAFF. In DNA form, the CDR3 reads TGTGCCAGCAGCCAAGGAATGGACATGAACACTGAAGCTTTCTTT.

This clonotype showed up just a few times. The rearrangement joins TRBV7-2 to TRBJ2-3; D ambiguous. V was clipped by 5 bases and J by 5 bases, with 11 bases between them. This CDR3 comprises 13 residues. The germline V gene encodes CDR1 SGHTA and CDR2 FQGNSA. The CDR3 DNA follows: TGTGCCAGCAGCACCGGACGGGTAGATACGCAGTATTTT. The encoded protein is CASSTGRVDTQYF.

This clonotype has a handful of counts. The rearrangement uses TRBV15 and TRBJ2-7; the D is unclear. Germline values: CDR1 LNHNV, CDR2 YYDKDF (reference sequence). Trimming pared 4 bases from V and 0 bases from J, leaving 10 bases between. The CDR3 has 14 residues. The DNA of the CDR3 is TGTGCCACCAGCATCGGGCCGAGCTCCTACGAGCAGTACTTC. Its translation: CATSIGPSSYEQYF.

In its sample, this clonotype was seen a few times. The chain has TRBV14 and TRBJ2-3; D possibly corresponds to TRBD2 (6 bases). The V gene lost 1 base and the J gene lost 8 bases, with 10 bases spanning the gap. CDR3 length: 13 residues. Germline assignment: CDR1 SGHDN and CDR2 FVKESK. The CDR3 spells CASSQVGGATQYF. CDR3 DNA sequence: TGTGCCAGCAGCCAAGTTGGAGGGGCTACGCAGTATTTT.

This clonotype was detected many times. This chain links TRBV12-3 or TRBV12-4 with TRBJ2-1; D ambiguous. The CDR3 length is 14 residues. Trimming took 6 bases from V and 0 from J, leaving 9 bases between them. The CDR3 sequence is CASSIGGSYNEQFF. The CDR3, as DNA: TGTGCCAGCAGCATCGGCGGCTCCTACAATGAGCAGTTCTTC.

In this sample, this clonotype turned up a few times. The rearrangement uses TRBV7-9 and TRBJ1-2; TRBD1 matches at 7 bases. The CDR3 is 13 amino acids. The ends lost 2 bases at V and 8 bases at J; junction bases unmatched: 5. Germline assignment: CDR1 SEHNR and CDR2 FQNEAQ (reference sequence). In DNA, the CDR3 is TGTGCCAGCAGCTTAAACAGGGGATGGGGCTACACCTTC. Protein sequence: CASSLNRGWGYTF.

The V call is TRBV10-3, the J call TRBJ2-1, with TRBD2 matching over 8 bases. The DNA matches TRBJ2-7 better at its end, which makes the J call doubtful. CDR1 and CDR2 (germline): ENHRY, SYGVKD. The CDR3 length is 17 residues. This CDR3 is CAISEFGLARSYNEQYF. CDR3 DNA: TGTGCCATCAGTGAGTTTGGACTAGCCAGGTCCTACAATGAGCAGTACTTC.

With respect to this clonotype: Possible read error: a much larger clone is one base away. This chain links TRBV11-2 with TRBJ2-3; D possibly corresponds to TRBD1 (6 bases). V dropped 1 base and J dropped 0 bases, with 8 bases sitting between them. The CDR3 is 15 residues long. CDR1 is SGHAT and CDR2 is FQNNGV in the germline V gene. The CDR3 is CASSLGQDSTDTQYF. As DNA, the CDR3 is TGTGCCAGCAGCTTAGGACAGGATAGCACAGATACGCAGTATTTT.